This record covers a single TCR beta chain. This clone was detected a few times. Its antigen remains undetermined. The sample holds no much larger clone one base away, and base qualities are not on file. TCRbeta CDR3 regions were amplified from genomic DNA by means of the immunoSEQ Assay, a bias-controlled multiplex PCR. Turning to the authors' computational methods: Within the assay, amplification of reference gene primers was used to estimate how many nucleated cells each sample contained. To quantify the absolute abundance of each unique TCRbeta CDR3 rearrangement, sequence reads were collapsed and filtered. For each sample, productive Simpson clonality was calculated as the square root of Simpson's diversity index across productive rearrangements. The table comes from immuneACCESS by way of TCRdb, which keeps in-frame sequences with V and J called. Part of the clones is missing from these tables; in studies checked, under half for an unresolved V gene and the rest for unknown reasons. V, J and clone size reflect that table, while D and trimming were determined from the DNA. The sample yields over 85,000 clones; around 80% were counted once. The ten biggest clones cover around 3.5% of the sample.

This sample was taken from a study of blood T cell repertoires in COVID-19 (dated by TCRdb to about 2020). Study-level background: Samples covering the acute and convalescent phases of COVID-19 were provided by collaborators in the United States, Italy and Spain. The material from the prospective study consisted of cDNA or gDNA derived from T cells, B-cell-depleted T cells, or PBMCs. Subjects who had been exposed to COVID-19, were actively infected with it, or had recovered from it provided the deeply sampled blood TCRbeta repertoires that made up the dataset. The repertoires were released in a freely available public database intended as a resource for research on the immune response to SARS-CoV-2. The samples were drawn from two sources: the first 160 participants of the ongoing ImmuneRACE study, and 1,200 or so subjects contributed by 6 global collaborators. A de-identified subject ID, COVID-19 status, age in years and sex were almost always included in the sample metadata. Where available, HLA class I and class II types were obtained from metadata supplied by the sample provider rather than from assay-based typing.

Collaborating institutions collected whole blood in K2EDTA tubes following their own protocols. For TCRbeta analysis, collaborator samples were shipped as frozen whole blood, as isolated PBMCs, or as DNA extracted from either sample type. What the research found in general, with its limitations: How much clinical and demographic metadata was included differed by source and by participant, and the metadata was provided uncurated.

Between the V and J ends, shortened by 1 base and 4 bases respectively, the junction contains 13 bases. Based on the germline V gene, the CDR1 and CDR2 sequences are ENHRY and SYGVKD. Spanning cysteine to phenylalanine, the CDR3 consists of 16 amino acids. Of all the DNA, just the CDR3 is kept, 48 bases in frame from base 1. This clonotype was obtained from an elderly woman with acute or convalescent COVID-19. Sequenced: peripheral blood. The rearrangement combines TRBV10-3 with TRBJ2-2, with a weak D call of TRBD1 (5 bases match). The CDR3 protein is CAISEWQGSSTGELFF. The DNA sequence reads TGTGCCATCAGTGAGTGGCAGGGTTCGAGCACCGGGGAGCTGTTTTTT.